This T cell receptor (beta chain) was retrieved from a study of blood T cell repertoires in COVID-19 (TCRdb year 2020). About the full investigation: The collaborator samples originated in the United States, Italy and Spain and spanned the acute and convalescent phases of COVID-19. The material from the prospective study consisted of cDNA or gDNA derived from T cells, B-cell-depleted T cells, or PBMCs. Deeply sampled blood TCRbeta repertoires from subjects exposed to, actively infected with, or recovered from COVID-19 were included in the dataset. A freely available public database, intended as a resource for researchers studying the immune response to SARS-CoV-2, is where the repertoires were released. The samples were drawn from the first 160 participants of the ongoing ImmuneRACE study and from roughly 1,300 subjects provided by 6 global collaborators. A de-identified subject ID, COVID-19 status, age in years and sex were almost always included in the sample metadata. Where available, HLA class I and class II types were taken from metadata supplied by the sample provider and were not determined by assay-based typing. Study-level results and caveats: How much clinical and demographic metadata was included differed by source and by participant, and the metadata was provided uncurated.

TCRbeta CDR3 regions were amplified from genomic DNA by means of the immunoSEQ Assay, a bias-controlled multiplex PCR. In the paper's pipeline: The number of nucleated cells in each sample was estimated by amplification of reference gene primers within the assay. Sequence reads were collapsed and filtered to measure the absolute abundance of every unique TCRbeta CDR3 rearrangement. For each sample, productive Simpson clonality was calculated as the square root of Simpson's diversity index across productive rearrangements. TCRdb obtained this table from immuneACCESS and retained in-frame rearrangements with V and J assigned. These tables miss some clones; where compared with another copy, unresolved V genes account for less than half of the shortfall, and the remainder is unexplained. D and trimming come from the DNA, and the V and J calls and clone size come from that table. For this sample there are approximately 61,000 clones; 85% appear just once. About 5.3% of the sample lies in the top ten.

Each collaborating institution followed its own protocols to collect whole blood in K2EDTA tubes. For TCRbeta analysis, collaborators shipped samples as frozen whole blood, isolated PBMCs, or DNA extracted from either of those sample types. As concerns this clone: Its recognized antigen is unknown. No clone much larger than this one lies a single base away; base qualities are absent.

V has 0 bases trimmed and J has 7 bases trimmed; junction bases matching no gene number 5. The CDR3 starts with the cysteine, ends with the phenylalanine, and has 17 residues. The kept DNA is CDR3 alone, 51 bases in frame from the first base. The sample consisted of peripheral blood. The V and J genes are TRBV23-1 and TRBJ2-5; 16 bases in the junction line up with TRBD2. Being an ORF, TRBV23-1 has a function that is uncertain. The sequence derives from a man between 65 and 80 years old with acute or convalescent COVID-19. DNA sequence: TGCGCCAGCAGTCAATCGGGACTAGCGGGGGGGCGCGGGACCCAGTACTTC. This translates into CASSQSGLAGGRGTQYF.